This TCR beta chain was identified during a study of control samples from healthy donors and cancer patients. CDR1 and CDR2 (germline): MGHRA, YSYEKL. The CDR3 covers 15 residues. V dropped 5 bases and J dropped 0 bases, with 13 bases sitting between them. TCRdb's table, derived via immunoSEQ multiplex PCR, lists solely in-frame clones and lacks some. The data contain more than 100,000 clones, around 88% of them singletons. Material: PBMCs. The origin of this receptor is a man in his 60s with lung cancer. V usage is TRBV4-1 and J usage is TRBJ1-1; TRBD1 is a possible D gene (6 bases). As DNA, the CDR3 is TGCGCCAGCAGCTCGACAGGTTCTATGAACACTGAAGCTTTCTTT. Translation: CASSSTGSMNTEAFF.